The sequence of this T cell receptor (beta chain) was determined in a study of OX40 agonist ivuxolimab in advanced cancers. Study information: Patients were dosed intravenously with ivuxolimab at 0.01 to 10 mg/kg every 2 weeks. Partial responses were seen in three patients, one with hepatocellular carcinoma and two with cutaneous melanoma.

Whole-study findings and limits: The specificity for antigen of the expanded peripheral T cells was not determined.

The method was immunoSEQ multiplex PCR; TCRdb's version includes in-frame clones alone and lacks a portion of them. The sample lists around 74,000 clones, roughly 92% occurring once. Patients with a history of autoimmune disease or on systemic immunosuppression were excluded. In the case of this clone: Its target is not known.

The V segment lost 3 bases and the J segment 5 bases; nucleotides outside the gene matches: 5. Germline lookup yields CDR1 SGHAT and CDR2 FQNNGV. The CDR3 totals 14 residues. The V and J genes are TRBV11-2 and TRBJ2-7; 9 nucleotides line up with TRBD1. This receptor was obtained from an adult with an advanced solid tumor such as melanoma, head and neck, liver or kidney cancer. Here the sequenced sample was CD4+ or CD8+ T cells sorted from blood, taken in a trial of the OX40 agonist ivuxolimab. The CDR3: CASSLGQGPNEQYF. The CDR3 DNA reads as TGTGCCAGCAGCTTGGGACAGGGTCCCAACGAGCAGTACTTC.